The 8 T cell receptor beta chains in this list originate from one sample, sequenced in a study of blood T cell repertoires in COVID-19. The data were produced by immunoSEQ multiplex PCR, yet TCRdb's version contains in-frame clones alone and is incomplete. This table holds roughly 250,000 clones, 70% to 90% found once. Sequenced: peripheral blood. All receptors derive from a woman in her 40s with acute or convalescent COVID-19.

This clone was seen a single time. The chain joins TRBV11-2 to TRBJ1-5, with a weak D call TRBD1 (6 bases). This CDR3 is 16 amino acids long. V dropped 5 bases and J dropped 6 bases, with 20 bases sitting between them. Germline V gene sequence: CDR1 SGHAT, CDR2 FQNNGV. CDR3 region: CASSPQGARGAQPQHF. As DNA, the CDR3 is TGTGCCAGCAGCCCCCAAGGGGCCAGGGGTGCTCAGCCCCAGCATTTT.

This chain joins TRBV7-2 and TRBJ1-2; D unclear. CDR3 length: 14 residues. The ends were cut back, 5 bases at V and 2 bases at J, with 12 bases in the middle. Germline V gene sequence: CDR1 SGHTA, CDR2 FQGNSA. The CDR3 DNA reads TGTGCCAGCAGCCCCATGCCGGGGAACTATGGCTACACCTTC. Its translation: CASSPMPGNYGYTF.

The V and J genes are TRBV27 and TRBJ1-2, with TRBD1 matching over 10 bases. This CDR3 spans 16 amino acids. The V gene end was trimmed by 4 bases and the J gene end by 0 bases; junction bases not matched to a gene: 5. The germline CDR1 and CDR2 sequences are MNHEY and SMNVEV (reference sequence). CDR3 sequence (DNA): TGTGCCAGCAGTTCCGGGACAGGGGCCTCTAACTATGGCTACACCTTC. Protein product: CASSSGTGASNYGYTF.

This chain joins TRBV3-1 (or the pseudogene TRBV3-2) and TRBJ1-2; 8 nucleotides line up with TRBD1. V was clipped by 0 bases and J by 11 bases; unmatched bases: 11. CDR3 length: 15 residues. Per germline, CDR1 LGHDT and CDR2 YNNKEL (reference sequence). CDR3: CASSQDRQGMSRYTF. In DNA form, the CDR3 reads TGTGCCAGCAGCCAAGATAGACAGGGGATGTCGCGTTACACCTTC.

This rearrangement joins TRBV19 to TRBJ2-3; 12 bases are shared with TRBD2. Germline V lookup: CDR1 LNHDA, CDR2 SQIVND (reference sequence). CDR3 length: 18 residues. With V trimmed by 1 base and J by 0 bases, 5 bases remained unmatched. The CDR3 region has the DNA TGTGCCAGTAGTATAGGTATGGGACTAGCGGGTAGCACAGATACGCAGTATTTT. Encoded protein: CASSIGMGLAGSTDTQYF.

CDR3 DNA sequence: TGTGCCAGCAGCTTAAGACTAGCGGGGGGCTACAATGAGCAGTTCTTC. Its translation is CASSLRLAGGYNEQFF. The chain uses TRBV5-4 and TRBJ2-1; 13 bases line up with TRBD2. V trimming: 2 bases; J trimming: 3 bases; junction bases outside the gene matches: 2. CDR1 SGHNT and CDR2 YYREEE come from the germline V gene (reference sequence). CDR3 length: 16 amino acids.

The chain couples TRBV10-1 to TRBJ1-1; D is unclear. The germline CDR1 and CDR2 sequences are WNHNN and SYGVQD (reference sequence). This CDR3 has 14 amino acids. The V and J ends lost 6 bases and 3 bases respectively, with 14 bases between them. CDR3 coding DNA: TGCGCCAGCAGCGCCGGGTCCCAATACACTGAAGCTTTCTTT. Its translation is CASSAGSQYTEAFF.

The chain couples TRBV11-1 to TRBJ1-1; D unclear. Germline lookup yields CDR1 SGHAT and CDR2 FQDESV (reference sequence). V gave up 3 bases and J gave up 10 bases, with 21 bases separating them. The CDR3 length is 15 residues. The CDR3 reads CASSFRGSSGLSAFF. In DNA, the CDR3 is TGTGCCAGCAGCTTTCGAGGGTCTTCTGGGCTTTCAGCTTTCTTT.